One T cell receptor beta chain is described in this entry. This entry is derived from a study of a mutant IDH1 vaccine in newly diagnosed glioma. Data came from immunoSEQ multiplex PCR; TCRdb stores just in-frame clones and leaves some out. The repertoire consists of roughly 21,000 clones, with around 82% occurring once and the leading ten covering 5% to 5.5%. Regarding time point: baseline, week 1 (first vaccination visit). Treatment in this sample: pre-vaccination baseline after standard-of-care therapy. Donors harbored newly found WHO grade 3 or 4 IDH1-mutant, ATRX-lost astrocytomas. Germline CDR1 and CDR2: SGHTA and FQGNSA. After removal of 7 bases from V and 1 base from J, the junction contained 10 bases not matched to a gene. CDR3 size: 16 residues.

Sequencing was performed on PBMCs, taken from a glioma patient treated with radiotherapy, temozolomide or both. The sequence was collected from a man aged 40-50 years with glioma. The chain couples TRBV7-2 to TRBJ2-1, with 7 bases that match TRBD1. CDR3 loop: CASNDRATLSYNEQFF. Here the CDR3 DNA reads TGTGCCAGCAACGACAGGGCCACTCTGTCCTACAATGAGCAGTTCTTC.